The T cell receptor beta chain described here comes from a study of blood T cell repertoires in COVID-19. Trimming took 3 bases from V and 3 from J, leaving 9 bases between them. The V gene's germline CDR1 is DFQATT and CDR2 SNEGSKA (reference sequence). The CDR3 contains 12 residues. Per the authors' pipeline: Cell counts per sample came from amplifying reference gene primers. Repertoires were generated with immunoSEQ multiplex PCR, while TCRdb's copy carries only in-frame clones and drops some. V and J calls and clone size are as listed in that table; D and trimming were resolved from the DNA. The table has over 120,000 clones, approximately 81% seen once.

The sample was peripheral blood. This TCR came from a human donor in a cohort sampled during active COVID-19. The chain is built from TRBV20-1 and TRBJ2-7, with a possible D match to TRBD1 (5 bases). CDR3 nucleotides: TGCAGTGCTAGTCAGGGCATCTACGAGCAGTACTTC. Its translation is CSASQGIYEQYF.